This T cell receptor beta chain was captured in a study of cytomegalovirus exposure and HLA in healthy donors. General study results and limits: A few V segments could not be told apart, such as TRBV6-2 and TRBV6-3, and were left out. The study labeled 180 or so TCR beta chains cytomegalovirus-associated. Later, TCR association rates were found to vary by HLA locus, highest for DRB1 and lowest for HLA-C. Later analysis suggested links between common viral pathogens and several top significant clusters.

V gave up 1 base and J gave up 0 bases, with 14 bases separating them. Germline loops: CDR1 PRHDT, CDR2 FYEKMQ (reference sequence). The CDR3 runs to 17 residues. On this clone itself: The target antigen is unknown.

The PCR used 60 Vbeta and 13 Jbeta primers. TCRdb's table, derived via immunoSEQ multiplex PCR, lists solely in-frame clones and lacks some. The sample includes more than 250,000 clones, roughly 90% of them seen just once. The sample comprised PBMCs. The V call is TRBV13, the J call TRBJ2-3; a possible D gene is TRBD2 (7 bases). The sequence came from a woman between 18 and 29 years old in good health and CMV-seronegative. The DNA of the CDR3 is TGTGCCAGCAGCTTAGTGGGGGGGGGCCCTAGCACAGATACGCAGTATTTT. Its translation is CASSLVGGGPSTDTQYF.